A selection of T cell receptor beta chains follows, all from one sample in a study of cytomegalovirus exposure and HLA in healthy donors. Using immunoSEQ multiplex PCR, the repertoire was profiled, and TCRdb retains in-frame clones only, with some absent. The sample contains more than 85,000 clones, 78% of which appear only once. Sequenced sample: PBMCs. These receptors were taken from a man aged 25 to 45 in good health and CMV-seronegative. CDR3s include the opening cysteine and the closing phenylalanine or tryptophan. D genes are given only for firm matches.

J | V | D | DNA | CDR3
TRBJ2-7 | TRBV5-6 | TRBD1 | TGTGCCAGCAGCCTGGGGACAGGGGTGAACGAGCAGTACTTC | CASSLGTGVNEQYF
TRBJ2-3 | TRBV4-1 | NA | TGCGCCAGCAGCCTGAAACCGGGGGACACAGATACGCAGTATTTT | CASSLKPGDTDTQYF
TRBJ1-1 | TRBV4-3 | NA | TGCGCCAGCAGCCAAGCTGCGGGGTCCACTGAAGCTTTCTTT | CASSQAAGSTEAFF
TRBJ1-4 | TRBV7-9 | NA | TGTGCCAGCAAGCGTGGGGGGTCAACTAATGAAAAACTGTTTTTT | CASKRGGSTNEKLFF
TRBJ2-3 | TRBV9 | NA | TGTGCCAGCAGCGGAGGACTTAGCACAGATACGCAGTATTTT | CASSGGLSTDTQYF
TRBJ2-2 | TRBV29-1 | NA | TGCAGCGTAGAGTTGGTCGGGGAGCTGTTTTTT | CSVELVGELFF
TRBJ2-1 | TRBV6-4 | TRBD2 | TGTGCCAGCAGTGAAAGTTGGCTAGCGGGAGGTGAGCAGTTCTTC | CASSESWLAGGEQFF
TRBJ1-1 | TRBV5-5 | TRBD1 | TGTGCCAGCAGCACCAGGGGGAGGAACACTGAAGCTTTCTTT | CASSTRGRNTEAFF
TRBJ1-1 | TRBV28 | NA | TGTGCCAGCAGTTACCGGGACACCACTAGGTTAGCTTTCTTT | CASSYRDTTRLAFF
TRBJ2-7 | TRBV5-4 | NA | TGTGCCAGCAGCTTGGGGGTTGGGAGCTCCTACGAGCAGTACTTC | CASSLGVGSSYEQYF
TRBJ2-7 | TRBV28 | TRBD2 | TGTGCCAGCAGTCCCCCCTGGGTAGCGGGATACGAGCAGTACTTC | CASSPPWVAGYEQYF